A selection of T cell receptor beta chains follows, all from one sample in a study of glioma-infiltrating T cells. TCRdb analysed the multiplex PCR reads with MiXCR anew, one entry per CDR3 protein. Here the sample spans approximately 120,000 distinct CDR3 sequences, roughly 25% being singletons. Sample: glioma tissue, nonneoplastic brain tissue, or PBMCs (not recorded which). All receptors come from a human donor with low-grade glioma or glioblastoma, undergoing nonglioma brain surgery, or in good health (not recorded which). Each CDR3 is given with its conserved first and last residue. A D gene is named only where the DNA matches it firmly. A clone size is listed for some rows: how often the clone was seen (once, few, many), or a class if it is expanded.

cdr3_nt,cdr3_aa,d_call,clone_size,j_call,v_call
TGTGCCAGCAGTCATACAGGGATTGGTTCCAAAAACATTCAGTACTTC,CASSHTGIGSKNIQYF,-,-,TRBJ2-4,TRBV12-3/TRBV12-4
TGTGCCAGCAGTCTAACCCCCCGGGATCGGACTGAAGCTTTCTTT,CASSLTPRDRTEAFF,-,many,TRBJ1-1,TRBV28
TGTGCCAGCAGCGTTCCCAGGGGGCGAAAGGATACGCAGTATTTT,CASSVPRGRKDTQYF,TRBD1,-,TRBJ2-3,TRBV11-1
TGTGCCAGCAGTTACCCAGGGGCGTGGGACTATGGCTACACCTTC,CASSYPGAWDYGYTF,-,many,TRBJ1-2,TRBV28
TGTGCCAGCAGTTACGAGACAGGGAATAGCAATCAGCCCCAGCATTTT,CASSYETGNSNQPQHF,TRBD1,-,TRBJ1-5,TRBV12-3/TRBV12-4
TGTGCCAGCAGTTTATCGGGGGGCGGATTGAACACTGAAGCTTTCTTT,CASSLSGGGLNTEAFF,-,-,TRBJ1-1,TRBV12-3/TRBV12-4
TGTGCCAGCAGCTTAGGGGCCCAGGGGGCAAGGGGCAAAAACATTCAGTACTTC,CASSLGAQGARGKNIQYF,TRBD1,many,TRBJ2-4,TRBV7-2
TGCGCCAGCAGGCCATCCGGGACAAGGGCCGAGCAGTACTTC,CASRPSGTRAEQYF,-,-,TRBJ2-7,TRBV5-1
TGTGCCATCAGCGACAGTAGCAATCAGCCCCAGCATTTT,CAISDSSNQPQHF,-,many,TRBJ1-5,TRBV10-3
TGCGCCAGCAGTATAGGGCAAGAGACCCAGTACTTC,CASSIGQETQYF,-,-,TRBJ2-5,TRBV10-2
TGCAGTGCCCAGCGGGAGTACAATGAGCAGTTCTTC,CSAQREYNEQFF,TRBD2,many,TRBJ2-1,TRBV20-1
TGTGCCAGTAATACCGGGCTCAAATACAATGAGCAGTTCTTC,CASNTGLKYNEQFF,-,few,TRBJ2-1,TRBV19
TGTGCCAGCAGTTTATTAGAGGGTAGCAATCAGCCCCAGCATTTT,CASSLLEGSNQPQHF,-,medium-sized,TRBJ1-5,TRBV28
TGTGCCAGCACTAGGGGACCCCGGAGCACAGATACGCAGTATTTT,CASTRGPRSTDTQYF,-,many,TRBJ2-3,TRBV28
TGTGCCAGCGGCCGGAGACCCACAAGCACAACGAACACTGAAGCTTTCTTT,CASGRRPTSTTNTEAFF,-,many,TRBJ1-1,TRBV27
TGTGCCAGCAGGGCGCTGACAGGGATGAACACTGAAGCTTTCTTT,CASRALTGMNTEAFF,TRBD1,many,TRBJ1-1,TRBV6-1